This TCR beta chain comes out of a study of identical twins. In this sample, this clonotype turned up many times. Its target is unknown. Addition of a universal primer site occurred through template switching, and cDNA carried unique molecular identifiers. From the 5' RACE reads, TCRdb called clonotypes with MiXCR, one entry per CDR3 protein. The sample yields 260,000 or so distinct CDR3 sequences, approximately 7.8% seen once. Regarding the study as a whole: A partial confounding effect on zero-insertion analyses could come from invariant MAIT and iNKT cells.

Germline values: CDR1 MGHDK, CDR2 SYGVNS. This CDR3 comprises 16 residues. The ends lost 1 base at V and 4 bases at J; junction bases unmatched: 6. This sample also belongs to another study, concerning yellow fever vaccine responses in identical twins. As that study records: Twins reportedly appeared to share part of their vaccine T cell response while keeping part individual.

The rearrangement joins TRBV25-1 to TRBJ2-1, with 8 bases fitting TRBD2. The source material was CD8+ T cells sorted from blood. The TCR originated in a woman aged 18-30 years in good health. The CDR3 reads CASSESGTSLYNEQFF. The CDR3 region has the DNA TGTGCCAGCAGTGAATCCGGGACTAGTCTATACAATGAGCAGTTCTTC.